This T cell receptor beta chain was obtained from a study of Tregs in tolerant kidney transplant recipients. The overall study: Recipients received nonmyeloablative bone marrow transplants from related graft donors, with transient mixed chimerism. Study-level findings and limits: Antigen-driven expansion was suggested because donor-specific Tregs expanded more than all Tregs in tolerant patients. Validation in larger populations is needed because few patients were studied.

The V gene's germline CDR1 is KGHSH and CDR2 LQKENI. With 4 bases removed from V and 6 bases from J, the gap between germline ends came to 10 bases. This CDR3 has 13 amino acids. Worth noting for this clone: The antigen remains undetermined.

Using immunoSEQ multiplex PCR, the repertoire was profiled, and TCRdb retains in-frame clones only, with some absent. The sample lists fewer than 80,000 clones, roughly 98% occurring once. Thawed PBMCs were FACS-sorted into unstimulated CD4+CD25+CD127- regulatory T cells, CD4+CD25- non-regulatory cells, CD4 and CD8 cells. The sequencing used CD4+ T cells from blood, collected before the transplant. This clonotype was obtained from a human donor who received a combined kidney and bone marrow transplant. This rearrangement joins TRBV18 to TRBJ2-1; D is unclear. The DNA for the CDR3 is TGTGCCAGCTCACAGGAGTGGTTCAATGAGCAGTTCTTC. It encodes CASSQEWFNEQFF.